This record covers a single T cell receptor (beta chain). This record belongs to a study of graft-versus-host responses after intestinal transplantation. TCRdb's copy holds only in-frame clones and misses some; the assay was immunoSEQ multiplex PCR. The sample has under 55,000 clones, 90% to 95% seen once; the top ten hold 4.4%. This CDR3 contains 13 residues. Trimming removed 4 bases from V and 7 bases from J, with 13 bases in between. Germline values: CDR1 MNHNS, CDR2 SASEGT. The source is a human patient who received an intestinal transplant, so some T cells may come from the graft donor. V usage is TRBV6-1 and J usage is TRBJ2-5, with D tentatively TRBD1 (6 bases). Sequencing used PBMCs, obtained 524 days after transplant. The CDR3 DNA reads as TGTGCCAGCAGTGCCGAAATGGACAGGACCCAGTACTTC. Translated: CASSAEMDRTQYF.